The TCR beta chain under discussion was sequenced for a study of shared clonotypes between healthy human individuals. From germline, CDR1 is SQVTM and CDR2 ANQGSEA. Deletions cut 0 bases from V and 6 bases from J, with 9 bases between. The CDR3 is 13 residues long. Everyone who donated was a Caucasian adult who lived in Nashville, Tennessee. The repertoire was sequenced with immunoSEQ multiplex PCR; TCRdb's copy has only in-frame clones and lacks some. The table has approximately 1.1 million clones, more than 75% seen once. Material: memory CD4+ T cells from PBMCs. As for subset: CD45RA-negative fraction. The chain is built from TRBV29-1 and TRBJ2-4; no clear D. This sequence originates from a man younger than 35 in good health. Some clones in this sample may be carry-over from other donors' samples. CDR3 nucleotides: TGCAGCGTTGAAGAGGGCGGCAGAAACATTCAGTACTTC. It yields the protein CSVEEGGRNIQYF.